The clone carrying this T cell receptor (beta chain) was counted at least ten times. No antigen is known for it. These data are taken from a study of CD8 T cells in ankylosing spondylitis. Findings of the study overall: With a CD8+ phenotype, disease-linked clones were relatively rare in peripheral blood. Apparently characteristic of ankylosing spondylitis blood was a TCR beta motif (roughly eight highly homologous variants). According to the report, clones linked to the disease were significantly enriched in matched synovial fluid samples taken from ankylosing spondylitis patients.

The CDR3 length is 12 residues. V lost 5 bases to trimming and J lost 1 base, with 6 bases between them. Germline V gene data show CDR1 as SQVTM and CDR2 as ANQGSEA. TCRdb reprocessed the 5' RACE reads with MiXCR, giving one entry per CDR3 protein. The data hold under 150,000 distinct CDR3 sequences, with around 10% observed a single time. The rearrangement joins TRBV29-1 to TRBJ2-1; no reliable D call. This receptor was taken from a female donor with ankylosing spondylitis or in good health (not recorded which). The source material was blood, either unsorted or a sorted T cell fraction (not recorded which). The CDR3 coding sequence is TGCAGCGTTACTTATTCCTACAATGAGCAGTTCTTC. Translating it yields CSVTYSYNEQFF.